These 31 T cell receptor beta chains were sequenced from one sample in a study of CD8 T cells in ankylosing spondylitis. Regarding the study as a whole: Typical of ankylosing spondylitis blood, it appeared, was a TCR beta motif of roughly eight highly homologous variants.

No antigen is known for these receptors. In TCRdb, the 5' RACE reads were re-called with MiXCR into one record per CDR3 protein. The data hold approximately 540,000 distinct CDR3 sequences, with roughly an eighth observed a single time. Sequencing was carried out using blood, either unsorted or a sorted T cell fraction (not recorded which). These receptors were obtained from a male donor with ankylosing spondylitis.

The chain joins TRBV20-1 to TRBJ2-1; 10 bases line up with TRBD2. Germline V gives CDR1 DFQATT, CDR2 SNEGSKA (reference sequence). V lost 4 bases, J lost 6 bases, and 12 bases stayed unmatched. CDR3 size: 16 residues. The CDR3 DNA is TGCAGTGCTACCCCCGCTAGCGGGAGTGGTATCAATGAGCAGTTCTTC. Its translation: CSATPASGSGINEQFF.

This clonotype has more than one count but fewer than ten. V gene TRBV11-1 combines with J gene TRBJ1-3; a possible D gene is TRBD1 (6 bases). The germline CDR1 and CDR2 sequences are SGHAT and FQDESV (reference sequence). V lost 4 bases and J 0 bases, leaving 10 bases between the germline ends. This CDR3 contains 15 residues. CDR3 sequence reads: CASSWNRDSGNTIYF. The DNA of the CDR3 is TGTGCCAGCAGCTGGAACAGGGACTCTGGAAACACCATATATTTT.

The chain uses TRBV12-3 or TRBV12-4 and TRBJ2-7; D not resolved. The CDR3 has 14 residues. V lost 1 base and J lost 5, with 12 bases in between. The CDR3: CASSLVFSRNEQYF. The CDR3, as DNA: TGTGCCAGCAGTTTAGTGTTTTCAAGGAACGAGCAGTACTTC.

This clonotype came up a few times. This chain connects TRBV7-2 to TRBJ2-7; a weak D match, TRBD1 (5 bases). The CDR3 is 14 residues long. V lost 5 bases and J lost 3, with 14 bases in between. CDR1 SGHTA and CDR2 FQGNSA come from the germline V gene. This chain's CDR3 is CASSQFQGDYEQYF. The CDR3 DNA is TGTGCCAGCAGCCAGTTCCAAGGGGACTACGAGCAGTACTTC.

The chain is built from TRBV20-1 and TRBJ2-6; D call uncertain. The CDR3 has 16 residues. CDR1 and CDR2 (germline): DFQATT, SNEGSKA (reference sequence). The germline V and J ends were trimmed by 3 bases and 0 bases, with 12 bases remaining between them. The CDR3 reads CSASNGPTSGANVLTF. DNA for the CDR3: TGCAGTGCTAGTAACGGCCCGACCTCTGGGGCCAACGTCCTGACTTTC.

Only a few counts were recorded for this clonotype. CDR3 nucleotides: TGTGCCAGCAGCTTAGCGTTCAACGAGCAGTACTTC. It yields the protein CASSLAFNEQYF. The chain uses TRBV7-6 and TRBJ2-7; D call uncertain. The CDR3 spans 12 residues. With 0 bases removed from V and 5 bases from J, the gap between germline ends came to 5 bases. The germline CDR1 and CDR2 sequences are SGHVS and FNYEAQ.

V gene TRBV25-1 combines with J gene TRBJ2-1; 11 bases fit TRBD2. CDR3 length: 14 amino acids. Losses at the gene ends were 6 bases for V and 5 bases for J; bases not matched to a gene: 3. In germline, CDR1 is MGHDK, CDR2 SYGVNS. CDR3 bases: TGTGCCAGCAGGGGACTAGCGGAAGACAATGAGCAGTTCTTC. Protein product: CASRGLAEDNEQFF.

This clonotype occurred many times. The rearrangement links TRBV18 to TRBJ2-5; tentative D call: TRBD2 (6 bases). The germline gives CDR1 KGHSH, CDR2 LQKENI. The CDR3 spans 16 residues. V was pared by 3 bases and J by 4 bases, with 18 bases between. CDR3 nucleotide sequence: TGTGCCAGCTCACCGCCGGGACTTCAAAAGGGAGAGACCCAGTACTTC. Protein sequence: CASSPPGLQKGETQYF.

This clonotype has a handful of counts. J is TRBJ2-1 and V is TRBV6-5; a possible D gene is TRBD2 (5 bases). CDR1 MNHEY and CDR2 SVGAGI come from the germline V gene. The CDR3 length is 12 residues. V lost 8 bases and J 6 bases, leaving 11 bases between the germline ends. The CDR3 is CASARGINEQFF. As DNA, the CDR3 is TGTGCCAGCGCGAGAGGGATCAATGAGCAGTTCTTC.

In this sample, this clonotype turned up a few times. The V call is TRBV6-1, the J call TRBJ2-1; maybe TRBD1 (6 bases). The CDR3 has 16 residues. The germline V gene has CDR1 MNHNS and CDR2 SASEGT. Trimming left V 6 bases short and J 5 bases short, with 20 bases between. The chain's CDR3 is CASSPWTAKKDNEQFF. The DNA of the CDR3 is TGTGCCAGCAGCCCTTGGACAGCAAAAAAGGACAATGAGCAGTTCTTC.

The CDR3 region is CASSLEGQGTTLAKNIQYF. The CDR3 DNA reads as TGCGCCAGCAGCTTGGAGGGGCAGGGGACAACGCTAGCCAAAAACATTCAGTACTTC. V is TRBV5-1 and J is TRBJ2-4; D might be TRBD1 (6 bases). The CDR3 is made up of 19 amino acids. V was cut by 0 bases and J by 0 bases, with 19 bases left in between. Germline loops: CDR1 SGHRS, CDR2 YFSETQ.

V usage is TRBV20-1 and J usage is TRBJ1-4, with D hard to call. V was trimmed by 6 bases and J by 8 bases, leaving 13 bases between them. CDR3 length: 12 residues. Germline V gene data show CDR1 as DFQATT and CDR2 as SNEGSKA (reference sequence). The CDR3: CSAEGKEEKLFF. In nucleotides, the CDR3 is TGCAGTGCCGAAGGAAAGGAAGAAAAACTGTTTTTT.

The V gene is TRBV3-1, the J gene TRBJ1-2; the D is unclear. Germline CDR1 reads LGHDT; CDR2 reads YNNKEL (reference sequence). The CDR3 length is 13 residues. The V gene lost 5 bases and the J gene lost 4 bases, with 11 bases spanning the gap. CDR3 in amino acids: CASSGDSIYGYTF. The CDR3 bases are TGTGCCAGCAGCGGAGATTCTATCTATGGCTACACCTTC.

This clonotype occurred a few times. V gene TRBV7-9 combines with J gene TRBJ2-1; D not certain. The CDR3 extends over 13 amino acids. V lost 3 bases, J lost 9 bases, and 12 bases lay in between. Per the germline V gene, CDR1 is SEHNR and CDR2 is FQNEAQ (reference sequence). The CDR3 DNA sequence: TGTGCCAGCAGCTTCGGCGACGCCGGTGAGCAGTTCTTC. Protein product: CASSFGDAGEQFF.

Ten or more counts support this clonotype. The rearrangement uses TRBV20-1 and TRBJ2-5; tentative D call: TRBD2 (6 bases). This CDR3 region has 13 residues. Germline CDR1 is DFQATT and CDR2 is SNEGSKA (reference sequence). Trimming stripped 8 bases from V and 2 bases from J, with 15 bases between. The CDR3 bases are TGCAGTACCATCTGGCGGGGACAAGAGACCCAGTACTTC. Its translation: CSTIWRGQETQYF.

The chain carries TRBV5-1 and TRBJ2-2; D possibly corresponds to TRBD2 (5 bases). From germline, CDR1 is SGHRS and CDR2 YFSETQ. This CDR3 is 14 amino acids long. V shed 7 bases and J shed 4 bases, with 14 bases lying between them. This CDR3 reads CASHTARATGELFF. CDR3 DNA: TGCGCCAGCCATACGGCGCGGGCCACCGGGGAGCTGTTTTTT.

The rearrangement uses TRBV20-1 and TRBJ2-1; 8 bases agree with TRBD2. J gave up 2 bases and V 5 bases, and 8 bases lay outside the gene matches. Germline V gene data show CDR1 as DFQATT and CDR2 as SNEGSKA (reference sequence). The CDR3 spans 15 residues. The DNA of the CDR3 is TGCAGTGCTCCCCCCAGCGGGAGCACCTACAATGAGCAGTTCTTC. Amino acids: CSAPPSGSTYNEQFF.

This clonotype was seen at least ten times. V and J are TRBV12-3 or TRBV12-4 and TRBJ2-1; the D call may be TRBD1 or TRBD2 (5 bases each). The CDR3 runs to 15 residues. V lost 6 bases and J 2 bases, leaving 14 bases between the germline ends. CDR3 nucleotides: TGTGCCAGCAGAAACCGGGACCAGCCCTACAATGAGCAGTTCTTC. Residues: CASRNRDQPYNEQFF.

This sequence joins TRBV4-1 and TRBJ1-1; D gene uncertain. Between the trimmed V and J ends, which lost 1 base and 4 bases, there was a span of 13 bases. The CDR3 totals 15 residues. Germline CDR1 is MGHRA and CDR2 is YSYEKL. The CDR3 sequence: CASSQVGRRSTEAFF. The CDR3 DNA follows: TGCGCCAGCAGCCAAGTCGGCAGGCGGAGCACTGAAGCTTTCTTT.

The J gene is TRBJ2-5, the V gene TRBV19; 7 positions agree with TRBD1. Losses at the gene ends were 4 bases for V and 4 bases for J; bases not matched to a gene: 9. CDR3 size: 15 residues. Per germline, CDR1 LNHDA and CDR2 SQIVND (reference sequence). The CDR3: CASSTTTGYGETQYF. DNA of the CDR3: TGTGCCAGTAGTACGACGACAGGGTACGGAGAGACCCAGTACTTC. The full variable domain, its missing parts supplied by reference TRBV19 and TRBJ2-5, is DGGITQSPKYLFRKEGQNVTLSCEQNLNHDAMYWYRQDPGQGLRLIYYSQIVNDFQKGDIAEGYSVSREKKESFPLTVTSAQKNPTAFYLCASSTTTGYGETQYFGPGTRLLVL.

The chain combines TRBV5-1 with TRBJ2-4; the match to TRBD2 covers 14 bases. Germline assignment: CDR1 SGHRS and CDR2 YFSETQ. With V trimmed by 5 bases and J by 7 bases, 8 bases remained unmatched. There are 16 residues in the CDR3. In DNA form, the CDR3 reads TGCGCCAGCAGTTCCGGGACTAGCGGGAGAGGGAACATTCAGTACTTC. This codes for CASSSGTSGRGNIQYF.

This clonotype was seen at least ten times. V usage is TRBV4-1 and J usage is TRBJ1-5; TRBD1 might be the D (6 bases). Trimming took off 0 bases at V and 5 bases at J, with 17 bases between the two ends. CDR3 length equals 17 residues. The germline V gene encodes CDR1 MGHRA and CDR2 YSYEKL. The CDR3 DNA reads TGCGCCAGCAGCCAAGATGGGAACAGGGCGATCGATCAGCCCCAGCATTTT. This encodes CASSQDGNRAIDQPQHF.

This clonotype was seen more than once but under ten times. This sequence joins TRBV30 and TRBJ2-4; D is possibly TRBD2 (5 bases). CDR1 and CDR2 from the germline V gene are GTSNPN and SVGIG (reference sequence). The CDR3 has 13 amino acids. The germline V and J ends were trimmed by 2 bases and 3 bases, with 8 bases remaining between them. The CDR3 region has the DNA TGTGCCTGGAGTTCTGGAGGCAAAAACATTCAGTACTTC. Translated: CAWSSGGKNIQYF.

This clonotype was counted at least ten times. The V call is TRBV24-1, the J call TRBJ1-4; a possible D gene is TRBD1 (6 bases). The V and J ends lost 12 bases and 7 bases respectively, with 17 bases between them. In germline, CDR1 is KGHDR, CDR2 SFDVKD. The CDR3 runs to 13 residues. CDR3 nucleotide sequence: TGTGCCGTACAGGGCCTGGATGGTGAAAAACTGTTTTTT. This sequence encodes CAVQGLDGEKLFF.

The chain recombines TRBV7-2 with TRBJ1-4; 8 nucleotides align to TRBD1. The CDR3 contains 15 residues. The V gene end was trimmed by 3 bases and the J gene end by 8 bases; junction bases not matched to a gene: 8. Germline CDR1 SGHTA, CDR2 FQGNSA. The CDR3 DNA reads as TGTGCCAGCAGCTTGTCCGGGACAGGCAGGGAAAAACTGTTTTTT. This translates into CASSLSGTGREKLFF.

This clonotype was seen many times. The chain joins TRBV7-8 to TRBJ2-3, with D possibly matching TRBD2 (7 bases). The CDR3 totals 14 residues. The V end lost 5 bases, the J end lost 5 bases, and 14 bases lay between the germline ends. The V gene's germline CDR1 is SGHVS and CDR2 FQNEAQ. The CDR3 nucleotides read TGTGCCAGCAGCCGAGTGGGGGGGCGAGATACGCAGTATTTT. Translated, it gives CASSRVGGRDTQYF. Full variable domain (outside the CDR3, taken from reference TRBV7-8 and TRBJ2-3): GAGVSQSPRYKVAKRGQDVALRCDPISGHVSLFWYQQALGQGPEFLTYFQNEAQLDKSGLPSDRFFAERPEGSVSTLKIQRTQQEDSAVYLCASSRVGGRDTQYFGPGTRLTVL.

This chain connects TRBV2 to TRBJ2-2; D is unclear. The germline V gene has CDR1 SNHLY and CDR2 FYNNEI. The length of the CDR3 is 13 residues. Between the trimmed V and J ends, which lost 2 bases and 6 bases, there was a span of 7 bases. CDR3 sequence (DNA): TGTGCCAGCAGTGAAAGCTGGGCCGGGGAGCTGTTTTTT. The encoded protein is CASSESWAGELFF.

The DNA of the CDR3 is TGCAGCGTTGCCCGCCTCTTAGGCTCCTACGAGCAGTACTTC. Its translation is CSVARLLGSYEQYF. The chain links TRBV29-1 to TRBJ2-7; no definite D call. V was pared by 4 bases and J by 0 bases, with 13 bases between. Germline CDR1 and CDR2: SQVTM and ANQGSEA. The CDR3 length is 14 residues.

The J gene is TRBJ2-5, the V gene TRBV20-1, with D maybe TRBD1 (6 bases). This CDR3 is built from 13 residues. Germline V gives CDR1 DFQATT, CDR2 SNEGSKA (reference sequence). V lost 5 bases, J lost 1 base, and 11 bases lay in between. As DNA, the CDR3 is TGCAGTGCTGACTGGGACACCCAAGAGACCCAGTACTTC. This encodes CSADWDTQETQYF.

This clonotype was seen at least ten times. The V call is TRBV29-1, the J call TRBJ2-1, with 13 bases aligning to TRBD2. V gave up 7 bases and J gave up 9 bases; unmatched junction bases: 6. The germline CDR1 and CDR2 sequences are SQVTM and ANQGSEA. The CDR3 consists of 13 residues. The CDR3 loop reads CSAGTSGNGEQFF. In DNA form, the CDR3 reads TGCAGCGCTGGGACTAGCGGGAACGGTGAGCAGTTCTTC.

The CDR3 loop reads CASSLDRTIQETQYF. The DNA for the CDR3 is TGTGCCAGCAGCCTCGACAGGACGATTCAAGAGACCCAGTACTTC. The genes are TRBV4-2 and TRBJ2-5; D is possibly TRBD1 (6 bases). The CDR3 runs to 15 residues. Trimming cost V 4 bases and J 2 bases, with 14 bases left between them. CDR1 is LGHNA, CDR2 YNFKEQ, per germline.